The subject of this entry is one TCR beta chain. This CDR3 spans 14 amino acids. CDR1 and CDR2 (germline): SEHNR, FQNEAQ (reference sequence). Deletions cut 7 bases from V and 6 bases from J, with 16 bases between. The record originates from a study of OX40 agonist ivuxolimab in advanced cancers. Across the study: While on treatment, patients had intravenous ivuxolimab at 0.01 to 10 mg/kg every 2 weeks. Eligibility admitted prior anti-PD-1, anti-PD-L1 or anti-CTLA-4 therapy; about 40% had some. Three patients, one with hepatocellular carcinoma and two with cutaneous melanoma, responded partially.

Repertoires were generated with immunoSEQ multiplex PCR, while TCRdb's copy carries only in-frame clones and drops some. Of about 36,000 clones in the sample, about 77% were seen once. The V and J genes are TRBV7-9 and TRBJ2-1; the D is unclear. The input for sequencing was CD4+ or CD8+ T cells sorted from blood, taken in a trial of the OX40 agonist ivuxolimab. The sequence came from an adult with an advanced solid tumor such as melanoma, head and neck, liver or kidney cancer. The CDR3 DNA reads as TGTGCCAGCATGGACCGCCACCTAGGCAATGAGCAGTTCTTC. Encoded protein: CASMDRHLGNEQFF.